Described below is a single T cell receptor (beta chain) sequence and its context. What it recognizes is unknown. One entry per CDR3 protein results from TCRdb running MiXCR on the 5' RACE reads. The sample records 150,000 to 200,000 distinct CDR3 sequences, roughly 18% being singletons. This sample was included in a study of T-cell memory formation after mild COVID-19. Looking at the study overall: TCR clusters largely stayed donor specific. Study observations and caveats: CD4+ contracting clones were mainly CM and EM; CD8+ ones, EMRA. Whether day 37 second-wave clones are SARS-CoV-2-specific was not confirmed.

With 3 bases removed from V and 0 bases from J, the gap between germline ends came to 7 bases. The CDR3 spans 13 residues. From germline, CDR1 is SGDLS and CDR2 YYNGEE. Material: PBMCs or a T cell subset sorted from them (not recorded which). The TCR comes from a man between 18 and 29 years old who had mild COVID-19 (a few samples of this study predate the infection). Cell type and time point are not known. The gene calls are TRBV9 and TRBJ2-7; D possibly corresponds to TRBD2 (6 bases). CDR3 coding DNA: TGTGCCAGCAGCGCCGGGAGCTCCTACGAGCAGTACTTC. Translated: CASSAGSSYEQYF.